This T cell receptor beta chain was obtained from a study of cytomegalovirus exposure and HLA in healthy donors. Overall study findings and caveats: The listing of 150 to 200 TCR beta chains classed them as cytomegalovirus-associated.

Turning to this clone: Its cognate antigen is unknown. The junction departs from germline at one end; a sequencing error may be responsible. The same CDR3 also results from other DNA sequences found in this sample.

A multiplex PCR was run with 60 Vbeta primers and 13 Jbeta primers. Profiling relied on immunoSEQ multiplex PCR, and the TCRdb table lists in-frame clones only, not all of them. This sample contains about 88,000 clones. The CDR3 has 14 residues. Germline CDR1 is SGHDT and CDR2 is YYEEEE. The sequenced sample consisted of PBMCs. This clonotype originated in a girl between 10 and 17 years old in good health and CMV-seropositive. The chain joins TRBV5-6 to TRBJ1-6; 7 bases line up with TRBD1. The CDR3, as DNA: TGCGCCAGCAGCTTGGAACAGGGGATTTCACCCCTCCACTTT. Protein product: CASSLEQGISPLHF.